The 25 T cell receptor beta chains reported below all come from one sample, sequenced in a study of T cells in localized non-small cell lung cancer. Some clones are missing from TCRdb's copy, which holds only in-frame ones; the method was immunoSEQ multiplex PCR. The sample holds some 40,000 clones, 85% to 95% seen once. Here the sequenced sample was peripheral blood, taken before any cancer treatment. These receptors were taken from a female donor over 55 with stage I lung adenocarcinoma.

The rearrangement joins TRBV29-1 to TRBJ2-7, with D possibly being TRBD1 or TRBD2 (5 bases each). CDR1 is SQVTM and CDR2 is ANQGSEA in the germline V gene. V was cut by 4 bases and J by 7 bases, with 23 bases left in between. There are 15 residues in the CDR3. The DNA of the CDR3 is TGCAGCGTTGTTTCCGAACAGCGGCCTCGGACAGAGCAGTACTTC. Translation: CSVVSEQRPRTEQYF.

The rearrangement uses TRBV14 and TRBJ2-2, with a weak D call TRBD2 (6 bases). Germline CDR1 SGHDN, CDR2 FVKESK. The CDR3 runs 14 residues. Trimming cost V 4 bases and J 2 bases, with 8 bases left between them. CDR3 residues: CASSRDFNTGELFF. For the CDR3, the DNA is TGTGCCAGCAGCCGGGACTTCAACACCGGGGAGCTGTTTTTT.

The chain carries TRBV6-1 and TRBJ2-1; the match to TRBD2 covers 12 bases. The junction had 5 bases not matched to a gene; V was cut back by 4 bases and J by 7 bases. The CDR3 loop spans 15 amino acids. Per germline, CDR1 MNHNS and CDR2 SASEGT. CDR3 sequence: CASSGLAGVPNEQFF. The CDR3 DNA is TGTGCCAGCAGTGGACTAGCGGGGGTTCCAAATGAGCAGTTCTTC.

On this clone: Different DNA sequences within this sample yield the same CDR3. This chain connects TRBV27 to TRBJ2-2; D is undetermined. Trimming shortened V by 2 bases and J by 4 bases, and 8 bases separated the two germline ends. This CDR3 has 14 residues. Germline V gives CDR1 MNHEY, CDR2 SMNVEV (reference sequence). Here the CDR3 reads CASSLGASTGELFF. For the CDR3, the DNA is TGTGCCAGCAGTTTAGGAGCCAGCACCGGGGAGCTGTTTTTT.

V gene TRBV6-5 combines with J gene TRBJ1-2; 7 bases line up with TRBD1. The CDR3 length is 13 residues. The germline CDR1 and CDR2 sequences are MNHEY and SVGAGI. V was pared by 6 bases and J by 8 bases, with 9 bases of the junction left unmatched. CDR3: CASSRGQEYGYTF. DNA of the CDR3: TGTGCCAGCAGCCGAGGACAGGAGTACGGCTACACCTTC.

This rearrangement joins TRBV28 to TRBJ1-1; no reliable D call. In germline, CDR1 is MDHEN, CDR2 SYDVKM. The CDR3 consists of 14 residues. V shed 2 bases and J shed 6 bases, with 13 bases lying between them. The CDR3 DNA reads TGTGCCAGCAGTTTACTAGGGTATCGGGCTGAAGCTTTCTTT. Its translation is CASSLLGYRAEAFF.

V and J are TRBV7-9 and TRBJ1-1; no reliable D call. The germline CDR1 and CDR2 sequences are SEHNR and FQNEAQ (reference sequence). The CDR3 is 13 residues long. V was trimmed by 5 bases and J by 0 bases, leaving 7 bases between them. CDR3 in DNA: TGTGCCAGCAGCCCCTACATGAACACTGAAGCTTTCTTT. This codes for CASSPYMNTEAFF.

The V call is TRBV9, the J call TRBJ1-4; D not resolved. V gave up 0 bases and J gave up 8 bases, with 14 bases separating them. Looked up from germline, CDR1 is SGDLS and CDR2 is YYNGEE. The CDR3 is made up of 15 amino acids. The CDR3, as DNA: TGTGCCAGCAGCGTAGCGGGAGTAGTAGGAGAAAAACTGTTTTTT. Its protein is CASSVAGVVGEKLFF. Full variable domain (missing parts from reference TRBV9 and TRBJ1-4): DSGVTQTPKHLITATGQRVTLRCSPRSGDLSVYWYQQSLDQGLQFLIQYYNGEERAKGNILERFSAQQFPDLHSELNLSSLELGDSALYFCASSVAGVVGEKLFFGSGTQLSVL.

This sequence joins TRBV6-5 and TRBJ1-5, with D uncertain. The CDR3 runs 13 residues. Trimming stripped 5 bases from V and 7 bases from J, with 12 bases between. CDR1 is MNHEY and CDR2 is SVGAGI in the germline V gene. CDR3: CASSPETIQPQHF. The CDR3 bases are TGTGCCAGCAGTCCGGAAACTATACAGCCCCAGCATTTT.

The chain links TRBV5-1 to TRBJ1-1; possibly TRBD1 for D (5 bases). The V end was cut by 6 bases, the J end by 4 bases, with 16 bases between. Germline CDR1 and CDR2: SGHRS and YFSETQ. CDR3 length: 14 amino acids. The CDR3 DNA is TGCGCCAGCACATTCGGGGGTTCGGGCACTGAAGCTTTCTTT. It codes for CASTFGGSGTEAFF.

This chain joins TRBV28 and TRBJ1-2; TRBD1 matches 7 bases. The CDR3 runs to 13 residues. Germline CDR1 MDHEN, CDR2 SYDVKM. The J segment lost 4 bases and the V segment lost 8 bases, leaving 7 bases of the junction unmatched. CDR3 residues: CASRTGSLYGYTF. The DNA for the CDR3 is TGTGCCAGCCGGACAGGCAGCCTCTATGGCTACACCTTC.

V gene TRBV9 combines with J gene TRBJ1-2; D not resolved. The CDR3 runs to 15 residues. Trimming shortened V by 4 bases and J by 3 bases, and 16 bases separated the two germline ends. Germline V gives CDR1 SGDLS, CDR2 YYNGEE. The CDR3 loop reads CASSSHIGLDYGYTF. The DNA for the CDR3 is TGTGCCAGCAGCTCTCACATCGGATTGGACTATGGCTACACCTTC.

V and J are TRBV6-1 and TRBJ1-5; tentatively, D is TRBD1 (5 bases). With 2 bases removed from V and 1 base from J, the gap between germline ends came to 9 bases. The CDR3 is 15 residues long. The germline gives CDR1 MNHNS, CDR2 SASEGT. The CDR3 DNA follows: TGTGCCAGCAGTGAACACCCAGGGAGCAATCAGCCCCAGCATTTT. Its protein product is CASSEHPGSNQPQHF.

J is TRBJ2-3 and V is TRBV2; 10 bases line up with TRBD2. The V segment lost 7 bases and the J segment 2 bases; nucleotides outside the gene matches: 6. The CDR3 consists of 15 residues. Germline V gene sequence: CDR1 SNHLY, CDR2 FYNNEI. The CDR3 DNA sequence: TGTGCCAGCACTGAGCGGGGGGGTTCCACAGATACGCAGTATTTT. This gives the protein CASTERGGSTDTQYF.

The chain has TRBV6-1 and TRBJ1-1, with D perhaps matching TRBD1 (6 bases). The CDR3 consists of 13 residues. Germline V gives CDR1 MNHNS, CDR2 SASEGT. With 1 base removed from V and 11 bases from J, the gap between germline ends came to 14 bases. CDR3 DNA: TGTGCCAGCAGTGAAGATTCGGGGGGCAGGGCTTTCTTT. Amino acid sequence: CASSEDSGGRAFF.

The rearrangement uses TRBV6-5 and TRBJ2-1; 8 bases align to TRBD1. This CDR3 is built from 15 residues. V lost 6 bases to trimming and J lost 3 bases; unmatched junction nucleotides: 7. Per germline, CDR1 MNHEY and CDR2 SVGAGI. CDR3 region: CASRKGQGHYNEQFF. The CDR3 nucleotides are TGTGCCAGCAGGAAAGGACAGGGACACTACAATGAGCAGTTCTTC.

This chain uses TRBV5-1 with TRBJ1-2; 12 nucleotides agree with TRBD1. The CDR3 contains 17 residues. CDR1 is SGHRS and CDR2 is YFSETQ in the germline V gene. The V gene end was trimmed by 3 bases and the J gene end by 0 bases; junction bases not matched to a gene: 6. Here the CDR3 reads CASSSRDRGLTNYGYTF. CDR3 DNA: TGCGCCAGCAGCTCGCGGGACAGGGGGCTAACTAACTATGGCTACACCTTC.

J is TRBJ2-7 and V is TRBV21-1; the table names TRBD2, a call not compared with the DNA. TRBV21-1 is a pseudogene. The CDR3 is 24 residues long. The CDR3 sequence: CASSKRAIGTGLKVGLAGIYEQYV. CDR3 nucleotide sequence: TGTGCCAGCAGCAAAAGGGCCATCGGGACAGGGCTGAAAGTAGGACTAGCGGGGATCTACGAGCAGTACGTC.

The chain joins TRBV6-4 to TRBJ2-2, with D perhaps TRBD1 (6 bases). Looked up from germline, CDR1 is MRHNA and CDR2 is SNTAGT. There are 15 residues in the CDR3. V was pared by 3 bases and J by 2 bases, with 10 bases between. The CDR3 loop is CASSDGTPNTGELFF. DNA for the CDR3: TGTGCCAGCAGTGATGGGACACCCAACACCGGGGAGCTGTTTTTT.

The chain employs TRBV5-1 and TRBJ1-2, with D maybe TRBD1 (5 bases). From germline, CDR1 is SGHRS and CDR2 YFSETQ. V gave up 0 bases and J gave up 5 bases, with 14 bases separating them. The CDR3 runs 15 residues. The CDR3 nucleotides read TGCGCCAGCAGCTTGGGAGAGACAGCAAGATATGGCTACACCTTC. Its protein product is CASSLGETARYGYTF.

The chain recombines TRBV6-1 with TRBJ1-1; no clear D. Trimming stripped 0 bases from V and 11 bases from J, with 13 bases between. In germline, CDR1 is MNHNS, CDR2 SASEGT. CDR3 length equals 13 residues. The CDR3 DNA is TGTGCCAGCAGTGAAGCGGAGTCTATGGCGGCTTTCTTT. It specifies CASSEAESMAAFF.

The chain is built from TRBV5-8 and TRBJ1-2; possibly TRBD1 for D (6 bases). Germline CDR1 SGHTS, CDR2 YDEGEE. Between the trimmed V and J ends, which lost 0 bases and 4 bases, there was a span of 13 bases. The CDR3 covers 15 residues. DNA for the CDR3: TGTGCCAGCAGCTTGGGACAGGCCGGGAGCTATGGCTACACCTTC. Translation: CASSLGQAGSYGYTF. Full variable domain (rest looked up from reference TRBV5-8 and TRBJ1-2): EAGVTQSPTHLIKTRGQQATLRCSPISGHTSVYWYQQALGLGLQFLLWYDEGEERNRGNFPPRFSGRQFPNYSSELNVNALELEDSALYLCASSLGQAGSYGYTFGSGTRLTVV.

The J gene is TRBJ1-2, the V gene TRBV7-6, with unresolved D. CDR3 length: 13 residues. The germline CDR1 and CDR2 sequences are SGHVS and FNYEAQ. The V and J ends lost 2 bases and 0 bases respectively, with 4 bases between them. CDR3 amino acids: CASSLQTNYGYTF. The CDR3 bases are TGTGCCAGCAGCTTACAGACTAACTATGGCTACACCTTC.

Comments on this clone: The junction departs from germline at one end; a sequencing error may be responsible. The chain joins TRBV7-7 to TRBJ2-2, with D perhaps TRBD1 or TRBD2 (5 bases each). CDR1 SSHAT and CDR2 FNYEAQ come from the germline V gene (reference sequence). The CDR3 totals 17 residues. The CDR3 sequence: CASSPRGDPANTGELFF. As DNA, the CDR3 is TGTGCTAGCAGCCCACGAGGGGACCCCGCGAACACCGGGGAGCTGTTTTTT.

The chain employs TRBV7-9 and TRBJ2-1, with a tentative D call TRBD1 (6 bases). Germline lookup yields CDR1 SEHNR and CDR2 FQNEAQ (reference sequence). The CDR3 is made up of 14 amino acids. Trimming took off 5 bases at V and 0 bases at J, with 8 bases between the two ends. The CDR3 loop reads CASSEQGSYNEQFF. The CDR3 DNA reads TGTGCCAGCAGCGAACAGGGCTCCTACAATGAGCAGTTCTTC. Drawing the rest from reference TRBV7-9 and TRBJ2-1, the complete variable domain is DTGVSQNPRHKITKRGQNVTFRCDPISEHNRLYWYRQTLGQGPEFLTYFQNEAQLEKSRLLSDRFSAERPKGSFSTLEIQRTEQGDSAMYLCASSEQGSYNEQFFGPGTRLTVL.